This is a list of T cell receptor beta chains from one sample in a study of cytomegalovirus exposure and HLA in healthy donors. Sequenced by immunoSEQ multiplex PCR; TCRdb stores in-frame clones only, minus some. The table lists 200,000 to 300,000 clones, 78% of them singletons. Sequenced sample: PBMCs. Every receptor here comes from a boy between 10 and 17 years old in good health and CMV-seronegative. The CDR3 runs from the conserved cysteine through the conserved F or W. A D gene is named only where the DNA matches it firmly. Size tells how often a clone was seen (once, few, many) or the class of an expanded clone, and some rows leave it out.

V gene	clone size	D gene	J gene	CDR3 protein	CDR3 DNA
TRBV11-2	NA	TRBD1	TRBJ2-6	CASSRVKGAPGANVLTF	TGTGCCAGCAGCCGTGTCAAGGGGGCGCCTGGGGCCAACGTCCTGACTTTC
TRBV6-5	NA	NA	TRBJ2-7	CASSYSGRTGFYEQYF	TGTGCCAGCAGTTACTCGGGTAGGACGGGGTTCTACGAGCAGTACTTC
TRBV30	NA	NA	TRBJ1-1	CAWSPLLRGANTEAFF	TGTGCCTGGAGTCCTTTATTGCGGGGTGCGAACACTGAAGCTTTCTTT
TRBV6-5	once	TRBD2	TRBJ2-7	CATRASGESEQYF	TGTGCCACAAGGGCTAGCGGAGAGTCCGAGCAGTACTTC
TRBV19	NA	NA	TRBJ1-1	CASISGGMGAEAFF	TGTGCCAGTATTTCGGGGGGGATGGGCGCTGAAGCTTTCTTT
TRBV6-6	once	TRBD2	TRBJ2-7	CASSYSTSAEYEQYF	TGTGCCAGCAGTTACTCGACTAGCGCCGAGTACGAGCAGTACTTC
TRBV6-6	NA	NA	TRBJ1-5	CASTPRGANQPQHF	TGTGCCAGCACCCCTCGGGGGGCGAATCAGCCCCAGCATTTT
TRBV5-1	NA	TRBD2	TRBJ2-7	CASSFPGGVDEQYF	TGCGCCAGCAGCTTCCCGGGGGGTGTGGACGAGCAGTACTTC
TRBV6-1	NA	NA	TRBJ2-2	CASTAAAANTGELFF	TGTGCCAGCACGGCCGCCGCGGCGAACACCGGGGAGCTGTTTTTT
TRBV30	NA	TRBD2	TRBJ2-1	CAWSVGLAGEKTYNEQFF	TGTGCCTGGAGTGTCGGACTAGCGGGAGAGAAGACTTACAATGAGCAGTTCTTC
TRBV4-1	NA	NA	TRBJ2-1	CASSQQGINNEQFF	TGCGCCAGCAGCCAGCAGGGAATTAACAATGAGCAGTTCTTC
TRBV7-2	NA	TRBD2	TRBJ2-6	CASSRGGTSSGANVLTF	TGTGCCAGCAGCCGGGGGGGGACCAGCTCTGGGGCCAACGTCCTGACTTTC
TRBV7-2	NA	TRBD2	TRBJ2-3	CASSFSAGVGTDTQYF	TGTGCCAGCAGCTTTTCCGCGGGAGTAGGAACAGATACGCAGTATTTT
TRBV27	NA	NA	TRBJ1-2	CASSPTGNRGYGYTF	TGTGCCAGCAGCCCCACGGGTAATAGGGGCTATGGCTACACCTTC
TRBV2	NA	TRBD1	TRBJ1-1	CASSLQGWEAFF	TGTGCCAGCAGTTTACAGGGGTGGGAAGCTTTCTTT
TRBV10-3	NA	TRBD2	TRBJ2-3	CAISDRKGLAGARTDTQYF	TGTGCCATCAGTGACCGCAAAGGACTAGCGGGGGCGCGCACAGATACGCAGTATTTT
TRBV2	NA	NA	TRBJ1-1	CASSEGLAGLNTEAFF	TGTGCCAGCAGTGAAGGACTAGCGGGTCTGAACACTGAAGCTTTCTTT
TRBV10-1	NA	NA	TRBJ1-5	CASSDSPNQPQHF	TGCGCCAGCAGTGACAGTCCCAATCAGCCCCAGCATTTT
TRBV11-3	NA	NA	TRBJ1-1	CASSLGQEAFF	TGTGCCAGCAGCTTAGGACAGGAAGCTTTCTTT
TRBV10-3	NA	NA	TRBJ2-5	CAISDTARGGETQYF	TGTGCCATCAGTGATACAGCCAGGGGCGGGGAGACCCAGTACTTC
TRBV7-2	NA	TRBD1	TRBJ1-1	CASSTGGAFF	TGTGCCAGCAGTACAGGGGGGGCTTTCTTT
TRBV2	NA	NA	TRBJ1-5	CASHQEFSNQPQHF	TGTGCCAGCCACCAGGAATTTAGCAATCAGCCCCAGCATTTT
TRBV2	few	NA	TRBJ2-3	CASRTERATDTQYF	TGTGCCAGCAGGACTGAGCGGGCCACAGATACGCAGTATTTT
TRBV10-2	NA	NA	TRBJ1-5	CASSDQVQPQHF	TGCGCCAGCAGTGATCAGGTTCAGCCCCAGCATTTT
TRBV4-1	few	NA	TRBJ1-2	CASSQEEGGLYGYTF	TGCGCCAGCAGCCAAGAGGAGGGAGGACTCTACGGCTACACCTTC
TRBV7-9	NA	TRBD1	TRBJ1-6	CASSSQGQHNSPLHF	TGTGCCAGCAGCTCGCAGGGACAGCACAATTCACCCCTCCACTTT
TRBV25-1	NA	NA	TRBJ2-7	CASSYLSSYEQYF	TGTGCCAGCAGTTACCTAAGCTCCTACGAGCAGTACTTC
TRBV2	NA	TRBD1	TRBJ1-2	CASSERGTGGAEGYTF	TGTGCCAGCAGTGAACGCGGGACAGGGGGCGCGGAAGGCTACACCTTC
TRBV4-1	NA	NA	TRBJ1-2	CASSQDGVYGYTF	TGCGCCAGCAGCCAAGACGGTGTCTATGGCTACACCTTC
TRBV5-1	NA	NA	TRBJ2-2	CASSLGGPVKGELFF	TGCGCCAGCAGCTTGGGGGGGCCGGTTAAAGGGGAGCTGTTTTTT
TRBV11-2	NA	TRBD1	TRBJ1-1	CASSSPRGATEAFF	TGTGCCAGCAGCTCCCCCAGGGGGGCCACTGAAGCTTTCTTT
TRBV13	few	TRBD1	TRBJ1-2	CASSPPSGTENELYGYTF	TGTGCCAGCAGCCCTCCTTCCGGGACAGAAAATGAACTCTATGGCTACACCTTC
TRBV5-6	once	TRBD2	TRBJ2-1	CASSPLAGALRNNEQFF	TGTGCCAGCAGCCCGTTAGCGGGAGCGCTCAGAAACAATGAGCAGTTCTTC
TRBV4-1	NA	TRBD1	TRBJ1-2	CASSQDVAEGAYYGYTF	TGCGCCAGCAGCCAAGATGTGGCAGAGGGGGCATACTATGGCTACACCTTC
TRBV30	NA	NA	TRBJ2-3	CAWSPRWKRYF	TGTGCCTGGAGTCCAAGGTGGAAGCGGTATTTT
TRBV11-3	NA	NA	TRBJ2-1	CASSLADYGGYNEQFF	TGTGCCAGCAGCTTAGCCGACTACGGGGGCTACAATGAGCAGTTCTTC
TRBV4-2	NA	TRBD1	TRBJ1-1	CASSRDRATNTEAFF	TGTGCCAGCAGCCGGGACAGAGCTACGAACACTGAAGCTTTCTTT
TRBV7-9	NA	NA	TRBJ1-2	CASSAVGGIDGYTF	TGTGCCAGCAGCGCCGTCGGGGGAATCGATGGCTACACCTTC
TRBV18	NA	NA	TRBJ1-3	CASSPTGDSGNTIYF	TGTGCCAGCTCACCAACAGGCGACTCTGGAAACACCATATATTTT
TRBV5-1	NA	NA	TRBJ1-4	CASSLDSTNEKLFF	TGCGCCAGCAGCTTAGACAGCACTAATGAAAAACTGTTTTTT
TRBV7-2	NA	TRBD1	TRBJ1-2	CASSPGQGLWTNYGYTF	TGTGCCAGCAGCCCCGGACAGGGTTTGTGGACTAACTATGGCTACACCTTC
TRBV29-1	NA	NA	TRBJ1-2	CSVELTSDISGYTF	TGCAGCGTTGAATTGACGTCGGACATATCTGGCTACACCTTC
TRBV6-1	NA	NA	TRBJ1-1	CASMVTGNTEAFF	TGTGCCAGCATGGTAACAGGGAACACTGAAGCTTTCTTT
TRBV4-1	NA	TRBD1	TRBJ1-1	CASSQVRTGFLYTEAFF	TGCGCCAGCAGCCAAGTTCGGACAGGGTTTTTATACACTGAAGCTTTCTTT